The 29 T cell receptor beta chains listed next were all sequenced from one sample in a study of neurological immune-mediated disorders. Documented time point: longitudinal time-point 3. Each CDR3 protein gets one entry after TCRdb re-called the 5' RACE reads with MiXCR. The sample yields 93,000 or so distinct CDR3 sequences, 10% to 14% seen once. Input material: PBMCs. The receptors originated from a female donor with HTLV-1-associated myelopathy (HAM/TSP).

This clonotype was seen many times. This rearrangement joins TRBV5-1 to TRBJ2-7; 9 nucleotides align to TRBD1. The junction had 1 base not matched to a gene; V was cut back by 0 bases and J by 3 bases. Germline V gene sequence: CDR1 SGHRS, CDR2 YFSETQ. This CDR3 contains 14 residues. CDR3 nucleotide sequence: TGCGCCAGCAGCTTGGACAGGGGGCGCTACGAGCAGTACTTC. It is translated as CASSLDRGRYEQYF.

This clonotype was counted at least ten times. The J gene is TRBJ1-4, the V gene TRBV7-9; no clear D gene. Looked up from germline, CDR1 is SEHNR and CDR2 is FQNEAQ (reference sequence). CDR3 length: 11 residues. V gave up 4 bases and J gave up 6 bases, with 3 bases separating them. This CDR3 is CASSSDEKLFF. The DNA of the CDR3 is TGTGCCAGCAGCTCGGATGAAAAACTGTTTTTT.

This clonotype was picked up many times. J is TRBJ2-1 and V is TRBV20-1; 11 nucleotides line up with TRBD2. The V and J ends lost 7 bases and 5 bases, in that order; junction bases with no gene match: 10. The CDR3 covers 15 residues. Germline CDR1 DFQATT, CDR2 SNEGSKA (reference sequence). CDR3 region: CSVRRLAGTDNEQFF. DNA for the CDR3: TGCAGTGTAAGACGACTAGCGGGGACTGACAATGAGCAGTTCTTC.

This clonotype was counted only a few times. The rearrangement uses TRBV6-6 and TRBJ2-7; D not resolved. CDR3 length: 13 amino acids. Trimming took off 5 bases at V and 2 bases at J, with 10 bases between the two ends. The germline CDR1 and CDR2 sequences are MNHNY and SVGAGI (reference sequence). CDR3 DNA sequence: TGTGCCAGCAGTAGGACGGATACCTACGAGCAGTACTTC. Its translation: CASSRTDTYEQYF.

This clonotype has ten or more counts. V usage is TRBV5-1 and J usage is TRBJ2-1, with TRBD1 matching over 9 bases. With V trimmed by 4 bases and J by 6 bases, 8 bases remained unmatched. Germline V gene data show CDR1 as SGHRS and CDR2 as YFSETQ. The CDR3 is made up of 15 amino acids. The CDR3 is CASSHGDRESNEQFF. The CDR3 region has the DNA TGCGCCAGCAGCCATGGGGACAGGGAAAGCAATGAGCAGTTCTTC. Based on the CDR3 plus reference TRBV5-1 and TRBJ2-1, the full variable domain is KAGVTQTPRYLIKTRGQQVTLSCSPISGHRSVSWYQQTPGQGLQFLFEYFSETQRNKGNFPGRFSGRQFSNSRSEMNVSTLELGDSALYLCASSHGDRESNEQFFGPGTRLTVL.

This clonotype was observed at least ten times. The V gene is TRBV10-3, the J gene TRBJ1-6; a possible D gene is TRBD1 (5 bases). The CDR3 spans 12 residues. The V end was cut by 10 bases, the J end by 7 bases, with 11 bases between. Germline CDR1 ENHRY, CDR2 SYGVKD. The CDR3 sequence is CATRQTNSPLHF. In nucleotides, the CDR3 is TGTGCCACCCGACAGACAAATTCACCCCTCCACTTT.

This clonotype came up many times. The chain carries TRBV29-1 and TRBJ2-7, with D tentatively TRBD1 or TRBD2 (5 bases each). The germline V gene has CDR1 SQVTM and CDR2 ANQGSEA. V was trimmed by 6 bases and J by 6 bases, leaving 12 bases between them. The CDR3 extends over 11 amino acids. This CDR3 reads CSVGTLIEQYF. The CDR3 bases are TGCAGCGTCGGGACCCTGATCGAGCAGTACTTC.

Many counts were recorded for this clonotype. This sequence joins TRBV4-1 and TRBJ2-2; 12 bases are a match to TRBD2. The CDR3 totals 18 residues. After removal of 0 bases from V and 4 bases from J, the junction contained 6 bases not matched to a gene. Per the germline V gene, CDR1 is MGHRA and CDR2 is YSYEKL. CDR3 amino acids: CASSQELAGGPGTGELFF. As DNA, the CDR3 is TGCGCCAGCAGCCAAGAGCTAGCGGGGGGGCCTGGCACCGGGGAGCTGTTTTTT.

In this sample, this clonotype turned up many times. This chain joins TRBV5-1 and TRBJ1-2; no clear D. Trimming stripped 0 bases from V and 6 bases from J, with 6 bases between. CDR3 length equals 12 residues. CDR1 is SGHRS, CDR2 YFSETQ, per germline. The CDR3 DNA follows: TGCGCCAGCAGCTTGGACGGAAATGGCTACACCTTC. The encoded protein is CASSLDGNGYTF.

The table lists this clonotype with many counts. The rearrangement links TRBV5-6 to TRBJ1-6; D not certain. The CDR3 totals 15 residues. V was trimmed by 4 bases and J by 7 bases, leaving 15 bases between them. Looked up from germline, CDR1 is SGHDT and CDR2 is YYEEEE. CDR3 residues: CASSPLRPTNSPLHF. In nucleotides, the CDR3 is TGTGCCAGCAGCCCCCTCAGGCCGACGAATTCACCCCTCCACTTT.

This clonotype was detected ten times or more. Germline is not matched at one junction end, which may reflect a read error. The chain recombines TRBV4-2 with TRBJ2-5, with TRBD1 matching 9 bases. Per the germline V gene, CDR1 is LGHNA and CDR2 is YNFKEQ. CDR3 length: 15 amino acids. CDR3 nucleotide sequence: TGTGCCAGCAGCGAAGAGATTGGACAGGGGAAGACCCAGTACTTC. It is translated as CASSEEIGQGKTQYF.

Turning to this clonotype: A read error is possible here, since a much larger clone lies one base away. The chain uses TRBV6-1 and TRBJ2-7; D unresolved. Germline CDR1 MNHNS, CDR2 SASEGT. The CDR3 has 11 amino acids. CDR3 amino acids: CVSTTKYEQYF. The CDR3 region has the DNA TGTGTCAGCACGACGAAATACGAGCAGTACTTC.

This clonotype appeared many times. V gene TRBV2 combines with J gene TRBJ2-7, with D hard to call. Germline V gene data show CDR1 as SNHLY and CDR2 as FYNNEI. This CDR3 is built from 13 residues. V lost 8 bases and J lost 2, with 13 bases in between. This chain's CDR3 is CASSDAAAYEQYF. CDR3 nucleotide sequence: TGTGCCAGCTCCGACGCAGCAGCCTACGAGCAGTACTTC.

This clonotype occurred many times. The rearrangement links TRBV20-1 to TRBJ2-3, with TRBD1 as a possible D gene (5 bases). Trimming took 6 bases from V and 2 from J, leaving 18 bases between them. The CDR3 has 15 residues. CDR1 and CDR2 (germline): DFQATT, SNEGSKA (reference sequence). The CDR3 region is CSAVRSGSFTDTQYF. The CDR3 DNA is TGCAGTGCCGTGAGATCAGGGTCCTTCACAGATACGCAGTATTTT.

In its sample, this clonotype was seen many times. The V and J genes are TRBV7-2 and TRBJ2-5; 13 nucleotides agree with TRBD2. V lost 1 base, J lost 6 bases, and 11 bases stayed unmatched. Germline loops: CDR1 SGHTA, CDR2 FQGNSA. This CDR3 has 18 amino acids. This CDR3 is CASSLGTSGSSLLQTQYF. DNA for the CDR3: TGTGCCAGCAGCTTAGGGACTAGCGGGAGTAGTCTTTTACAGACCCAGTACTTC.

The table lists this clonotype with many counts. In DNA, the CDR3 is TGTGCCAGCAGCTTTCTATGGGAGGATGGCTACACCTTC. It is translated as CASSFLWEDGYTF. The chain is built from TRBV5-6 and TRBJ1-2, with D unclear. The CDR3 extends over 13 amino acids. Trimming stripped 2 bases from V and 6 bases from J, with 11 bases between. Germline V gives CDR1 SGHDT, CDR2 YYEEEE.

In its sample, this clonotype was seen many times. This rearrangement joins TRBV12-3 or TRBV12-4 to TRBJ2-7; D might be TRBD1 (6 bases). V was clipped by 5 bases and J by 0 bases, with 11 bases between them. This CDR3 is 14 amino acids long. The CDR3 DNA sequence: TGTGCCAGCAGTACAGGGAGCCTCTCCTACGAGCAGTACTTC. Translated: CASSTGSLSYEQYF.

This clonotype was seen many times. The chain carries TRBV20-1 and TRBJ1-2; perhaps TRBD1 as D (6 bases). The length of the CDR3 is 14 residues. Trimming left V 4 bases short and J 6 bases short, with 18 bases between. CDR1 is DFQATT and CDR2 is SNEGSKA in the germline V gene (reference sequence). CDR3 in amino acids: CSAIGGGQSHGYTF. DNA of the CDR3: TGCAGTGCTATAGGCGGCGGACAGAGTCATGGCTACACCTTC.

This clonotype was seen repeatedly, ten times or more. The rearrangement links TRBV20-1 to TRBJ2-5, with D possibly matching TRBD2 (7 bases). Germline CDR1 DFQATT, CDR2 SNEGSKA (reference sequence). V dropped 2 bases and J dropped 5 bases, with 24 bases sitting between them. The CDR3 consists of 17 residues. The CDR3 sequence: CSARPPRGRGTGETQYF. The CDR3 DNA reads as TGCAGTGCTAGACCTCCTCGAGGGAGGGGGACGGGCGAGACCCAGTACTTC.

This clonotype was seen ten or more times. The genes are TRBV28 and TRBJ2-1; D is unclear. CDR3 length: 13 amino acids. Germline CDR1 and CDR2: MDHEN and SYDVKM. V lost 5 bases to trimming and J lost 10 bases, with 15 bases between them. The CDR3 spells CASSTLTVREQFF. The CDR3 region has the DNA TGTGCCAGCAGTACACTTACGGTGCGAGAGCAGTTCTTC.

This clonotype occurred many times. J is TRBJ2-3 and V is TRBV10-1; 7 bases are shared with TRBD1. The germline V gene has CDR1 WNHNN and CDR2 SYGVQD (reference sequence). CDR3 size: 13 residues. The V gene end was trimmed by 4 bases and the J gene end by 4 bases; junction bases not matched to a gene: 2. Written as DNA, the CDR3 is TGCGCCAGCAGTGCCCAGGGGGCAGATACGCAGTATTTT. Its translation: CASSAQGADTQYF.

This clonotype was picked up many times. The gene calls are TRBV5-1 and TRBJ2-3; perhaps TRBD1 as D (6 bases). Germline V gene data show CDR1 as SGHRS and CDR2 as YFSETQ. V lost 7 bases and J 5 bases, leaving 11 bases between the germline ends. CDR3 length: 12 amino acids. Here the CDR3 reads CASGKGVDTQYF. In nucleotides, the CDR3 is TGCGCCAGCGGTAAGGGGGTAGATACGCAGTATTTT.

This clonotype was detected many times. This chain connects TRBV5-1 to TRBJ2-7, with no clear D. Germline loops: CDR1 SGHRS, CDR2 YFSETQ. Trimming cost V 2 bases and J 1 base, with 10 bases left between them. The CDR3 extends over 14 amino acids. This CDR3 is CASSLSMTSYEQYF. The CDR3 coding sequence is TGCGCCAGCAGCTTAAGCATGACTTCCTACGAGCAGTACTTC.

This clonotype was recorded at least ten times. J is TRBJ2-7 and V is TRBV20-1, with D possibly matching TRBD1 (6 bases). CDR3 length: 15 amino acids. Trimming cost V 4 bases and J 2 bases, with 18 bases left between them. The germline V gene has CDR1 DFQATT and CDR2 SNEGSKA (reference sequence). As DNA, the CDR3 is TGCAGTGCTACACCTCGACCAGGGGCCGCCTACGAGCAGTACTTC. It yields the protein CSATPRPGAAYEQYF.

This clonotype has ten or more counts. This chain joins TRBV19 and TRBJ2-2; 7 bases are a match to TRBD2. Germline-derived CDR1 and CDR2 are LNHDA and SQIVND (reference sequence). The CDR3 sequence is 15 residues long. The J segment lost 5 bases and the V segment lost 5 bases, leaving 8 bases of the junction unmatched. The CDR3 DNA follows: TGTGCCAGTAGTGCGGGACTGGGGGGGACCGGGGAGCTGTTTTTT. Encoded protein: CASSAGLGGTGELFF. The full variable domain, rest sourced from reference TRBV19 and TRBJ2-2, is DGGITQSPKYLFRKEGQNVTLSCEQNLNHDAMYWYRQDPGQGLRLIYYSQIVNDFQKGDIAEGYSVSREKKESFPLTVTSAQKNPTAFYLCASSAGLGGTGELFFGEGSRLTVL.

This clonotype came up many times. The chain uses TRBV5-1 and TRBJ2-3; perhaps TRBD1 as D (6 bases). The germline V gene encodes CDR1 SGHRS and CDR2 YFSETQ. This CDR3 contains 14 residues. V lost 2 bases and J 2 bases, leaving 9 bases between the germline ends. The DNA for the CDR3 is TGCGCCAGCAGCTTAGACAGGTACACAGATACGCAGTATTTT. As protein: CASSLDRYTDTQYF. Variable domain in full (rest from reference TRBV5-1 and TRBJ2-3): KAGVTQTPRYLIKTRGQQVTLSCSPISGHRSVSWYQQTPGQGLQFLFEYFSETQRNKGNFPGRFSGRQFSNSRSEMNVSTLELGDSALYLCASSLDRYTDTQYFGPGTRLTVL.

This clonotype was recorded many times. The CDR3 DNA follows: TGTGCCAGTGTACTCGACAGAACCTACGAGCAGTACTTC. This codes for CASVLDRTYEQYF. This chain joins TRBV7-9 and TRBJ2-7; D may be TRBD1 (5 bases). This CDR3 has 13 amino acids. Germline CDR1 is SEHNR and CDR2 is FQNEAQ (reference sequence). The V and J ends lost 9 bases and 2 bases respectively, with 14 bases between them.

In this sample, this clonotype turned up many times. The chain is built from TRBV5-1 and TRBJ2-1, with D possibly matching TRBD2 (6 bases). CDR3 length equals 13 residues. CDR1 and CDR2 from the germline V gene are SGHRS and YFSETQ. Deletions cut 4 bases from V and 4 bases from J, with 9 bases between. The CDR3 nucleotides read TGCGCCAGCAGCGCGGGACTTTACAATGAGCAGTTCTTC. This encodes CASSAGLYNEQFF.

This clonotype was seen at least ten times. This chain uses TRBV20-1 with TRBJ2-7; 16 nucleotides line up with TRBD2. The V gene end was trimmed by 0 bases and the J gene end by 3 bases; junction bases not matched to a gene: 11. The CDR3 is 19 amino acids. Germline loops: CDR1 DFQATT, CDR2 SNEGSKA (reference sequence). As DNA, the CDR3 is TGCAGTGCTAGAGATTTCTCGGGACTAGCGGGGGGGTTGGTCTACGAGCAGTACTTC. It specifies CSARDFSGLAGGLVYEQYF.